Listed here are 21 T cell receptor beta chains from one sample, sequenced in a study of control samples from healthy donors and cancer patients. Assay: immunoSEQ multiplex PCR; the TCRdb copy retains only in-frame clones and omits some. Of over 100,000 clones listed, more than 70% are singletons. Input material: blood. The receptor set was obtained from a man aged 45-60 years in good health.

The chain combines TRBV9 with TRBJ2-1; TRBD2 aligns across 8 bases. Germline V lookup: CDR1 SGDLS, CDR2 YYNGEE. The trim removed 2 bases at V and 6 bases at J, leaving 7 bases unmatched. The CDR3 consists of 15 residues. The CDR3 here is CASSVNGGALNEQFF. The CDR3, as DNA: TGTGCCAGCAGCGTGAACGGGGGGGCCCTCAATGAGCAGTTCTTC.

J is TRBJ2-3 and V is TRBV15; no firm D call. Trimming took off 3 bases at V and 0 bases at J, with 1 base between the two ends. Looked up from germline, CDR1 is LNHNV and CDR2 is YYDKDF (reference sequence). This CDR3 spans 12 amino acids. The DNA for the CDR3 is TGTGCCACCAGCAGTAGCACAGATACGCAGTATTTT. Encoded protein: CATSSSTDTQYF.

J is TRBJ2-1 and V is TRBV10-3; a weak D match, TRBD2 (7 bases). This CDR3 is built from 15 residues. The V gene lost 10 bases and the J gene lost 0 bases, with 16 bases spanning the gap. Germline CDR1 ENHRY, CDR2 SYGVKD. The CDR3 loop reads CATGAGAPSYNEQFF. The CDR3 DNA follows: TGTGCCACGGGGGCGGGAGCTCCCTCCTACAATGAGCAGTTCTTC.

CDR3 DNA: TGTGCCAGCAGCTTAGACTTCTCCTACAATGAGCAGTTCTTC. Translating it yields CASSLDFSYNEQFF. The V and J genes are TRBV7-3 and TRBJ2-1, with no clear D. Germline V gives CDR1 SGHTA, CDR2 FQGTGA. Trimming took 2 bases from V and 0 from J, leaving 5 bases between them. The CDR3 runs 14 residues.

This sequence joins TRBV5-4 and TRBJ2-7; D is possibly TRBD2 (5 bases). The CDR3 loop spans 15 amino acids. From germline, CDR1 is SGHNT and CDR2 YYREEE (reference sequence). The V end lost 4 bases, the J end lost 7 bases, and 21 bases lay between the germline ends. The CDR3 loop reads CASSEDPGGLEEQYF. The DNA of the CDR3 is TGTGCCAGCAGCGAGGACCCCGGCGGGTTAGAGGAGCAGTACTTC.

This chain connects TRBV24-1 to TRBJ2-3; 10 bases map to TRBD2. The CDR3 length is 16 residues. In germline, CDR1 is KGHDR, CDR2 SFDVKD. With 2 bases clipped from V and 7 bases from J, the junction kept 8 bases outside the gene matches. In nucleotides, the CDR3 is TGTGCCACCAGTGATTCCGGGACTAGCGCCCGCTATACGCAGTATTTT. This gives the protein CATSDSGTSARYTQYF.

CDR3 in DNA: TGTGCCAGTAGCACAGACCAGTCCGTCCTTTACGAGCAGTACTTC. Translated: CASSTDQSVLYEQYF. The genes are TRBV19 and TRBJ2-7, with no clear D. Looked up from germline, CDR1 is LNHDA and CDR2 is SQIVND (reference sequence). V was clipped by 6 bases and J by 4 bases, with 19 bases between them. CDR3 length: 15 amino acids.

This chain uses TRBV5-4 with TRBJ2-2; no firm D call. The ends were cut back, 1 base at V and 2 bases at J, with 12 bases in the middle. The CDR3 totals 16 residues. The germline CDR1 and CDR2 sequences are SGHNT and YYREEE (reference sequence). CDR3 nucleotides: TGTGCCAGCAGCTTGATTAATTGGCCTAACACCGGGGAGCTGTTTTTT. Amino acids: CASSLINWPNTGELFF.

The chain is built from TRBV6-1 and TRBJ2-7; D is unclear. The CDR3 covers 15 residues. The germline gives CDR1 MNHNS, CDR2 SASEGT. The V end was cut by 1 base, the J end by 7 bases, with 17 bases between. The CDR3 spells CASSEVGRALGEQYF. The CDR3 nucleotides are TGTGCCAGCAGTGAAGTGGGTAGGGCTTTAGGGGAGCAGTACTTC.

This clone was seen more than once but under ten times. The V call is TRBV18, the J call TRBJ1-5; 8 bases are shared with TRBD1. The CDR3 contains 16 residues. V lost 3 bases, J lost 1 base, and 5 bases stayed unmatched. Looked up from germline, CDR1 is KGHSH and CDR2 is LQKENI. For the CDR3, the DNA is TGTGCCAGCTCACCCGGGACAGGAAGGAGCAATCAGCCCCAGCATTTT. Translation: CASSPGTGRSNQPQHF. The whole variable domain, filled in from reference TRBV18 and TRBJ1-5, reads NAGVMQNPRHLVRRRGQEARLRCSPMKGHSHVYWYRQLPEEGLKFMVYLQKENIIDESGMPKERFSAEFPKEGPSILRIQQVVRGDSAAYFCASSPGTGRSNQPQHFGDGTRLSIL.

This chain connects TRBV7-9 to TRBJ2-1; 8 bases agree with TRBD1. The trim removed 1 base at V and 8 bases at J, leaving 4 bases unmatched. This CDR3 comprises 14 residues. Germline values: CDR1 SEHNR, CDR2 FQNEAQ (reference sequence). CDR3 loop: CASSLVVRGHEQFF. The CDR3 DNA is TGTGCCAGCAGCTTAGTCGTCAGGGGGCATGAGCAGTTCTTC.

The genes are TRBV14 and TRBJ2-3; D perhaps matches TRBD1 (6 bases). Trimming shortened V by 2 bases and J by 7 bases, and 10 bases separated the two germline ends. Germline V gene sequence: CDR1 SGHDN, CDR2 FVKESK. The CDR3 consists of 13 residues. The CDR3 reads CASSQKRGNTQYF. In nucleotides, the CDR3 is TGTGCCAGCAGCCAAAAAAGGGGGAATACGCAGTATTTT.

The CDR3 nucleotides are TGTGCCAGCAGCGTAGGGGACGAGGCGCAGTATTTT. This sequence encodes CASSVGDEAQYF. This chain connects TRBV9 to TRBJ2-3, with D tentatively TRBD1 or TRBD2 (5 bases each). CDR3 length: 12 residues. CDR1 is SGDLS and CDR2 is YYNGEE in the germline V gene. Trimming stripped 0 bases from V and 10 bases from J, with 9 bases between.

The rearrangement links TRBV6-6 to TRBJ2-7; weak D call: TRBD2 (5 bases). The V and J ends lost 4 bases and 0 bases respectively, with 10 bases between them. The CDR3 is 14 amino acids. Germline V lookup: CDR1 MNHNY, CDR2 SVGAGI (reference sequence). CDR3 coding DNA: TGTGCCAGCAGTTTCGACTACAGCTCCTACGAGCAGTACTTC. Its protein product is CASSFDYSSYEQYF.

The rearrangement links TRBV18 to TRBJ1-6; 9 bases align to TRBD1. Germline CDR1 reads KGHSH; CDR2 reads LQKENI. The CDR3 spans 14 residues. Trimming cost V 3 bases and J 8 bases; bases outside gene matches: 2. The chain's CDR3 is CASSPGQGDSPLHF. The CDR3 bases are TGTGCCAGCTCACCGGGACAGGGCGATTCACCCCTCCACTTT.

V and J are TRBV3-1 (or the pseudogene TRBV3-2) and TRBJ2-2; a weak D match, TRBD1 (5 bases). The CDR3 has 15 residues. From germline, CDR1 is LGHDT and CDR2 YNNKEL (reference sequence). V shed 3 bases and J shed 8 bases, with 16 bases lying between them. The CDR3 here is CASSQSKGLWGELFF. The CDR3 DNA sequence: TGTGCCAGCAGCCAGTCCAAGGGGTTGTGGGGGGAGCTGTTTTTT.

The gene calls are TRBV15 and TRBJ2-1; 9 nucleotides line up with TRBD2. The germline V gene encodes CDR1 LNHNV and CDR2 YYDKDF (reference sequence). CDR3 length equals 14 residues. V gave up 6 bases and J gave up 8 bases; unmatched junction bases: 8. CDR3 coding DNA: TGTGCCACCAGGGTTGGCGGGGGGGCATATGAGCAGTTCTTC. Protein: CATRVGGGAYEQFF.

This clone was observed a handful of times. This chain links TRBV9 with TRBJ1-1; possibly TRBD1 for D (6 bases). The CDR3 has 13 amino acids. CDR1 is SGDLS, CDR2 YYNGEE, per germline. The ends were cut back, 3 bases at V and 3 bases at J, with 9 bases in the middle. DNA for the CDR3: TGTGCCAGCAGCGACAGGGAGTACACTGAAGCTTTCTTT. This sequence encodes CASSDREYTEAFF.

This sequence joins TRBV3-1 (or the pseudogene TRBV3-2) and TRBJ1-5; maybe TRBD1 (5 bases). Germline CDR1 LGHDT, CDR2 YNNKEL (reference sequence). The CDR3 runs to 14 residues. V was shortened by 6 bases and J by 0 bases, with 9 bases between the two germline ends. The CDR3: CASSRGASNQPQHF. The CDR3 DNA is TGTGCCAGCAGTCGAGGGGCTAGCAATCAGCCCCAGCATTTT.

The rearrangement links TRBV9 to TRBJ2-6; tentative D call: TRBD2 (6 bases). In germline, CDR1 is SGDLS, CDR2 YYNGEE. This CDR3 is 16 amino acids long. V was cut by 6 bases and J by 0 bases, with 13 bases left in between. DNA of the CDR3: TGTGCCAGCAACCACGCGGGGAGCTCTGGGGCCAACGTCCTGACTTTC. It codes for CASNHAGSSGANVLTF.

The V gene is TRBV7-3, the J gene TRBJ2-2, with D possibly being TRBD1 or TRBD2 (5 bases each). Germline loops: CDR1 SGHTA, CDR2 FQGTGA. The CDR3 length is 15 residues. V was pared by 0 bases and J by 4 bases, with 9 bases between. This CDR3 is CASSLTGVGTGELFF. The CDR3 region has the DNA TGTGCCAGCAGCTTAACGGGGGTCGGCACCGGGGAGCTGTTTTTT.